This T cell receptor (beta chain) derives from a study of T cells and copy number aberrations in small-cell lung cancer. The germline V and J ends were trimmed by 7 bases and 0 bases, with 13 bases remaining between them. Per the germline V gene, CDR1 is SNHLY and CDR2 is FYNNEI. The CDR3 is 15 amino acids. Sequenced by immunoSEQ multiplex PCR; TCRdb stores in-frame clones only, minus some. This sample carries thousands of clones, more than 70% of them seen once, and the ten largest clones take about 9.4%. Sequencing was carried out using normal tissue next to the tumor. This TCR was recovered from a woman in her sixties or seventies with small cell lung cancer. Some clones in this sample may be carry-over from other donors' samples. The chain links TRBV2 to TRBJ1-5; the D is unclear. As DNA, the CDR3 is TGTGCCAGCAATTCCAGGACCTATAGCAATCAGCCCCAGCATTTT. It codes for CASNSRTYSNQPQHF.